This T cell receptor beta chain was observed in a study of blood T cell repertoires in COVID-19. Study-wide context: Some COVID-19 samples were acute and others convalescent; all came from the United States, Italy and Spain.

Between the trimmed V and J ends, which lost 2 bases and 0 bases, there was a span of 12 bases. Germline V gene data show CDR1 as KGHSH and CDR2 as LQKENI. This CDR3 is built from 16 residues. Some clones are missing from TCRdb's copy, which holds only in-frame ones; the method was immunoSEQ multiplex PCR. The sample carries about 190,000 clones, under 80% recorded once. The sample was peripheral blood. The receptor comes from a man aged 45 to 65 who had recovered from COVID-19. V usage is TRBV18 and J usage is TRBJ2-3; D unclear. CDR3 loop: CASSPGILSSTDTQYF. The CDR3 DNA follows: TGTGCCAGCTCACCAGGAATACTATCTAGCACAGATACGCAGTATTTT. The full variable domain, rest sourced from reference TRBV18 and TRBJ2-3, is NAGVMQNPRHLVRRRGQEARLRCSPMKGHSHVYWYRQLPEEGLKFMVYLQKENIIDESGMPKERFSAEFPKEGPSILRIQQVVRGDSAAYFCASSPGILSSTDTQYFGPGTRLTVL.